The rows below give T cell receptor beta chains drawn from one sample of a study of T cell repertoires in cytomegalovirus infection. In TCRdb, the reads were re-called with MiXCR into one record per CDR3 protein. The sample has 570,000 or so distinct CDR3 sequences; over 35% are singletons. No antigens are known for them. The sequencing used cultured PBMCs, collected from culture after CMV antigen stimulation. The receptors come from a human donor in good health (CMV status not recorded). Some clones in this sample may be carry-over from other donors' samples. Each CDR3 is given with its conserved first and last residue. Fields, in order: D gene, V gene, clone size, J gene, CDR3 protein, CDR3 DNA. D genes are given only for firm matches. Expanded clones are given a class, and other clones once, few, many or no size at all.

D gene: TRBD1
V gene: TRBV20-1
clone size: -
J gene: TRBJ2-3
CDR3 protein: CSGTGAWGMGQYF
CDR3 DNA: TGCAGTGGAACAGGGGCTTGGGGTATGGGGCAGTATTTT

D gene: -
V gene: TRBV27
clone size: once
J gene: TRBJ2-5
CDR3 protein: CASMGQQETQYF
CDR3 DNA: TGTGCCAGCATGGGGCAGCAAGAGACCCAGTACTTC

D gene: -
V gene: TRBV7-2
clone size: -
J gene: TRBJ2-7
CDR3 protein: CASGLAGPSYEQYF
CDR3 DNA: TGTGCCAGCGGCTTAGCCGGGCCCTCCTACGAGCAGTACTTC

D gene: TRBD1
V gene: TRBV7-2
clone size: few
J gene: TRBJ1-2
CDR3 protein: CASSQNKGAGGYTF
CDR3 DNA: TGTGCCAGCAGCCAAAACAAGGGGGCGGGTGGCTACACCTTC

D gene: -
V gene: TRBV28
clone size: few
J gene: TRBJ1-4
CDR3 protein: CASSSLTIGLNEKLFF
CDR3 DNA: TGTGCCAGCAGTTCGCTGACGATAGGCCTTAATGAAAAACTGTTTTTT

D gene: TRBD1
V gene: TRBV28
clone size: -
J gene: TRBJ1-3
CDR3 protein: CASSPVSLDRGGNTIYF
CDR3 DNA: TGTGCCAGCAGTCCCGTATCCCTGGACAGGGGCGGAAACACCATATATTTT

D gene: -
V gene: TRBV19
clone size: -
J gene: TRBJ2-3
CDR3 protein: CASSPQTGSSTDTQYF
CDR3 DNA: TGTGCCAGTAGTCCACAGACAGGCTCTAGCACAGATACGCAGTATTTT

D gene: -
V gene: TRBV7-8
clone size: -
J gene: TRBJ2-5
CDR3 protein: CASSQKLIPKETQYF
CDR3 DNA: TGTGCCAGCAGCCAAAAACTTATCCCGAAGGAGACCCAGTACTTC

D gene: TRBD2
V gene: TRBV20-1
clone size: -
J gene: TRBJ2-4
CDR3 protein: CSASGSGGFAKNIQYF
CDR3 DNA: TGCAGTGCTAGCGGTAGCGGGGGATTTGCCAAAAACATTCAGTACTTC

D gene: -
V gene: TRBV15
clone size: -
J gene: TRBJ1-2
CDR3 protein: CATSKDGQLRGKLF
CDR3 DNA: TGTGCCACCAGCAAAGACGGACAACTGAGGGGGAAGCTATTC

D gene: TRBD1
V gene: TRBV7-6
clone size: -
J gene: TRBJ2-7
CDR3 protein: CAGEEQGALGEQYF
CDR3 DNA: TGTGCCGGGGAGGAGCAGGGGGCGCTTGGGGAGCAGTACTTC

D gene: TRBD2
V gene: TRBV7-6
clone size: -
J gene: TRBJ2-7
CDR3 protein: CASSSPPGLAASVGSSEQYF
CDR3 DNA: TGTGCCAGCAGCTCCCCGCCCGGGCTAGCGGCCTCGGTAGGTTCGTCCGAGCAGTACTTC

D gene: TRBD2
V gene: TRBV20-1
clone size: -
J gene: TRBJ2-7
CDR3 protein: CSANFGGGSSYEQYF
CDR3 DNA: TGCAGTGCTAACTTCGGCGGGGGGAGCTCCTACGAGCAGTACTTC

D gene: -
V gene: TRBV7-9
clone size: -
J gene: TRBJ1-2
CDR3 protein: CASNLQAAEGYGYTF
CDR3 DNA: TGTGCCAGCAACCTCCAGGCGGCCGAGGGATATGGCTACACCTTC

D gene: TRBD1
V gene: TRBV7-2
clone size: few
J gene: TRBJ2-1
CDR3 protein: CASSRPRTGSYNEQFF
CDR3 DNA: TGTGCCAGCAGCCGTCCCAGGACAGGTTCCTACAATGAGCAGTTCTTC

D gene: TRBD2
V gene: TRBV5-4
clone size: -
J gene: TRBJ2-3
CDR3 protein: CASSLAPSSGGIRTQYF
CDR3 DNA: TGTGCCAGCAGCTTGGCCCCCTCTAGCGGGGGAATTCGAACGCAGTATTTT

D gene: TRBD2
V gene: TRBV19
clone size: few
J gene: TRBJ2-1
CDR3 protein: CASSIRPGTSGAFYNEQFF
CDR3 DNA: TGTGCCAGTAGTATCCGACCCGGGACTAGCGGGGCTTTCTACAATGAGCAGTTCTTC

D gene: TRBD1
V gene: TRBV2
clone size: -
J gene: TRBJ1-5
CDR3 protein: CASLRDRIDQPQHF
CDR3 DNA: TGTGCCAGCCTCCGGGACAGGATTGATCAGCCCCAGCATTTT

D gene: TRBD2
V gene: TRBV20-1
clone size: few
J gene: TRBJ2-1
CDR3 protein: CSARFLAGFDEQFF
CDR3 DNA: TGCAGTGCTAGGTTTCTAGCGGGATTCGATGAGCAGTTCTTC

D gene: -
V gene: TRBV20-1
clone size: -
J gene: TRBJ1-3
CDR3 protein: CSAQRYGGNTIYF
CDR3 DNA: TGCAGTGCTCAGAGATATGGCGGGAACACCATATATTTT

D gene: TRBD1
V gene: TRBV3-1
clone size: few
J gene: TRBJ1-4
CDR3 protein: CASSTGGNEKLFF
CDR3 DNA: TGTGCCAGCTCCACAGGGGGGAATGAAAAACTGTTTTTT

D gene: -
V gene: TRBV28
clone size: -
J gene: TRBJ2-2
CDR3 protein: CASSFFRAPNTGELFF
CDR3 DNA: TGTGCCAGCAGTTTTTTCAGGGCCCCGAACACCGGGGAGCTGTTTTTT

D gene: -
V gene: TRBV7-8
clone size: many
J gene: TRBJ2-1
CDR3 protein: CASSLGQRYNEQFF
CDR3 DNA: TGTGCCAGCAGCTTAGGACAGAGGTACAATGAGCAGTTCTTC

D gene: TRBD2
V gene: TRBV2
clone size: -
J gene: TRBJ2-1
CDR3 protein: CASSPRLASNEQFF
CDR3 DNA: TGTGCCAGCAGTCCCCGACTAGCGTCCAATGAGCAGTTCTTC

D gene: -
V gene: TRBV7-9
clone size: few
J gene: TRBJ1-5
CDR3 protein: CASSRGGAGLGGAQHF
CDR3 DNA: TGTGCCAGCAGCAGGGGGGGGGCAGGGTTGGGTGGAGCCCAGCATTTT

D gene: -
V gene: TRBV7-9
clone size: few
J gene: TRBJ2-5
CDR3 protein: CASSREEETQYF
CDR3 DNA: TGTGCCAGCAGCAGGGAAGAAGAGACCCAGTACTTC

D gene: -
V gene: TRBV4-2
clone size: -
J gene: TRBJ2-5
CDR3 protein: CASSQGENQETQYF
CDR3 DNA: TGTGCCAGCAGCCAGGGGGAGAACCAAGAGACCCAGTACTTC

D gene: -
V gene: TRBV7-2
clone size: few
J gene: TRBJ2-2
CDR3 protein: CATIWSDLTGELFF
CDR3 DNA: TGTGCCACCATTTGGTCAGACCTCACCGGGGAGCTGTTTTTT

D gene: -
V gene: TRBV7-2
clone size: few
J gene: TRBJ1-2
CDR3 protein: CASSYRDLGGYTF
CDR3 DNA: TGTGCCAGCAGCTACCGGGACCTGGGAGGCTACACCTTC

D gene: -
V gene: TRBV7-9
clone size: few
J gene: TRBJ1-2
CDR3 protein: CASSYEVPDSSYTF
CDR3 DNA: TGTGCCAGCAGCTATGAGGTGCCCGACAGCTCCTACACCTTC

D gene: -
V gene: TRBV12-3/TRBV12-4
clone size: -
J gene: TRBJ2-2
CDR3 protein: CASSLGDPRLFF
CDR3 DNA: TGTGCCAGCAGTTTAGGGGACCCGCGGCTGTTTTTT

D gene: -
V gene: TRBV6-1
clone size: -
J gene: TRBJ1-3
CDR3 protein: CASSEALGSGNTIYF
CDR3 DNA: TGTGCCAGCAGTGAAGCTCTCGGTTCTGGAAACACCATATATTTT

D gene: -
V gene: TRBV15
clone size: few
J gene: TRBJ1-6
CDR3 protein: CATSREGGGRNSPLHF
CDR3 DNA: TGTGCCACCAGCAGAGAAGGAGGGGGTAGAAATTCACCCCTCCACTTT

D gene: -
V gene: TRBV11-2
clone size: few
J gene: TRBJ2-7
CDR3 protein: CASSSFDRYEQYF
CDR3 DNA: TGTGCCAGCAGCTCCTTCGACCGCTACGAGCAGTACTTC

D gene: -
V gene: TRBV7-7
clone size: -
J gene: TRBJ2-3
CDR3 protein: CASSQRGITDTQYF
CDR3 DNA: TGTGCCAGCAGCCAAAGGGGGATCACAGATACGCAGTATTTT

D gene: -
V gene: TRBV12-5
clone size: -
J gene: TRBJ2-3
CDR3 protein: CASGLVRGVQYF
CDR3 DNA: TGTGCTAGTGGTTTGGTACGAGGAGTGCAGTATTTT

D gene: TRBD1
V gene: TRBV2
clone size: few
J gene: TRBJ2-4
CDR3 protein: CASSPDRGVTPAKNIQYF
CDR3 DNA: TGTGCCAGCAGCCCCGACAGGGGGGTAACCCCGGCCAAAAACATTCAGTACTTC

D gene: TRBD1
V gene: TRBV12-3/TRBV12-4
clone size: -
J gene: TRBJ1-2
CDR3 protein: CASKTTGNYGYTF
CDR3 DNA: TGTGCCAGCAAGACGACAGGGAACTATGGCTACACCTTC

D gene: TRBD1
V gene: TRBV28
clone size: -
J gene: TRBJ2-3
CDR3 protein: CASRLDRGLSDTQYF
CDR3 DNA: TGTGCCAGCAGACTCGACAGGGGGCTCTCCGATACGCAGTATTTT

D gene: -
V gene: TRBV5-6
clone size: -
J gene: TRBJ2-5
CDR3 protein: CASALVGVGETQYF
CDR3 DNA: TGTGCCAGCGCCCTTGTCGGGGTCGGGGAGACCCAGTACTTC

D gene: -
V gene: TRBV28
clone size: few
J gene: TRBJ1-3
CDR3 protein: CASSFGYRKPGNTIYF
CDR3 DNA: TGTGCCAGCAGTTTTGGGTACAGGAAACCTGGAAACACCATATATTTT

D gene: -
V gene: TRBV7-2
clone size: -
J gene: TRBJ2-1
CDR3 protein: CASSLLLGEQFF
CDR3 DNA: TGTGCCAGCAGCTTACTGTTAGGCGAGCAGTTCTTC

D gene: TRBD2
V gene: TRBV7-2
clone size: few
J gene: TRBJ2-1
CDR3 protein: CASSPGLVLAGGNSYNEQFF
CDR3 DNA: TGTGCCAGCAGCCCCGGTCTAGTACTAGCGGGAGGGAACTCCTACAATGAGCAGTTCTTC

D gene: -
V gene: TRBV12-3/TRBV12-4
clone size: -
J gene: TRBJ2-7
CDR3 protein: CASSFGEDYEQYF
CDR3 DNA: TGTGCCAGCAGTTTTGGCGAAGACTACGAGCAGTACTTC

D gene: -
V gene: TRBV7-8
clone size: few
J gene: TRBJ2-5
CDR3 protein: CASSQGPQETQYF
CDR3 DNA: TGTGCCAGCAGCCAGGGACCTCAAGAGACCCAGTACTTC

D gene: -
V gene: TRBV10-3
clone size: -
J gene: TRBJ1-5
CDR3 protein: CAIRGFNQPQHF
CDR3 DNA: TGTGCCATCAGGGGGTTCAATCAGCCCCAGCATTTT

D gene: -
V gene: TRBV12-5
clone size: -
J gene: TRBJ2-6
CDR3 protein: CASANSGANVLTF
CDR3 DNA: TGTGCTAGTGCCAACTCTGGGGCCAACGTCCTGACTTTC

D gene: -
V gene: TRBV6-6
clone size: -
J gene: TRBJ2-5
CDR3 protein: CASKVPGAEETQYF
CDR3 DNA: TGTGCCAGCAAGGTCCCGGGGGCGGAAGAGACCCAGTACTTC

D gene: -
V gene: TRBV7-2
clone size: few
J gene: TRBJ2-7
CDR3 protein: CASSLVGQGLDEQYF
CDR3 DNA: TGTGCCAGCAGCTTAGTAGGGCAGGGTCTGGACGAGCAGTACTTC

D gene: TRBD2
V gene: TRBV4-2
clone size: many
J gene: TRBJ2-3
CDR3 protein: CASSLNGGGHTDTQYF
CDR3 DNA: TGTGCCAGCAGCCTCAACGGGGGGGGACACACAGATACGCAGTATTTT

D gene: -
V gene: TRBV4-3
clone size: -
J gene: TRBJ1-4
CDR3 protein: CASSHQGYNEKLFF
CDR3 DNA: TGCGCCAGCAGCCACCAGGGGTATAATGAAAAACTGTTTTTT

D gene: -
V gene: TRBV6-2/TRBV6-3
clone size: -
J gene: TRBJ2-1
CDR3 protein: CASREQGDSSEQFF
CDR3 DNA: TGTGCCAGCAGAGAACAAGGAGATAGTTCGGAGCAGTTCTTC

D gene: -
V gene: TRBV2
clone size: few
J gene: TRBJ1-4
CDR3 protein: CASSGSTVSNEKLFF
CDR3 DNA: TGTGCCAGCAGTGGATCGACAGTGTCTAATGAAAAACTGTTTTTT

D gene: -
V gene: TRBV6-2/TRBV6-3
clone size: few
J gene: TRBJ1-5
CDR3 protein: CASSYTRVNQPQHF
CDR3 DNA: TGTGCCAGCAGTTACACCAGAGTTAATCAGCCCCAGCATTTT

D gene: -
V gene: TRBV12-3/TRBV12-4
clone size: -
J gene: TRBJ2-2
CDR3 protein: CASSLFRDGTGELFF
CDR3 DNA: TGTGCCAGCAGTTTATTCAGGGACGGCACCGGGGAGCTGTTTTTT